Below, 32 T cell receptor beta chains from the same sample are listed, as sequenced in a study of cytomegalovirus exposure and HLA in healthy donors. PCR involved 60 Vbeta and 13 Jbeta primers. Assay: immunoSEQ multiplex PCR; the TCRdb copy retains only in-frame clones and omits some. The data show 150,000 to 200,000 clones, about 13% seen once. Sequencing was done on a sample of PBMCs. These receptors were taken from a man over 45 in good health and CMV-seropositive.

V is TRBV27 and J is TRBJ2-7; 7 nucleotides line up with TRBD1. V lost 10 bases to trimming and J lost 2 bases; unmatched junction nucleotides: 17. This CDR3 spans 16 amino acids. Germline V gene lookup returns CDR1 MNHEY and CDR2 SMNVEV (reference sequence). The CDR3 region is CATSPLGTVTTYEQYF. The CDR3 region has the DNA TGTGCCACATCCCCTTTGGGGACAGTGACTACCTACGAGCAGTACTTC.

This clone was counted between two and nine times. The J gene is TRBJ1-1, the V gene TRBV19; weak D call: TRBD1 (6 bases). The V gene lost 4 bases and the J gene lost 8 bases, with 14 bases spanning the gap. This CDR3 has 13 residues. In germline, CDR1 is LNHDA, CDR2 SQIVND (reference sequence). Here the CDR3 reads CASSTPGEREAFF. Here the CDR3 DNA reads TGTGCCAGTAGTACACCAGGGGAACGGGAAGCTTTCTTT.

This clone was seen a few times. The chain has TRBV5-5 and TRBJ2-7; 8 bases fit TRBD1. V shed 3 bases, J shed 5 bases, and the junction held 10 bases outside the gene matches. The CDR3 spans 15 residues. Germline V lookup: CDR1 SGHKS, CDR2 YYEKEE (reference sequence). The CDR3 sequence: CASSSQGAFGNEQYF. In DNA form, the CDR3 reads TGTGCCAGCAGCTCGCAGGGGGCTTTCGGGAACGAGCAGTACTTC.

This clone was counted only a few times. The V gene is TRBV4-3, the J gene TRBJ1-2; the D gene is possibly TRBD1 (5 bases). This CDR3 region has 14 residues. Germline CDR1 LGHNA, CDR2 YSLEER. Trimming shortened V by 0 bases and J by 6 bases, and 11 bases separated the two germline ends. The CDR3 sequence is CASSQEQGRNGYTF. As DNA, the CDR3 is TGCGCCAGCAGCCAAGAGCAGGGAAGGAATGGCTACACCTTC.

This clone was observed a few times. J is TRBJ2-4 and V is TRBV11-2, with 10 bases matching TRBD1. This CDR3 spans 11 amino acids. Germline V lookup: CDR1 SGHAT, CDR2 FQNNGV. V shed 5 bases, J shed 13 bases, and the junction held 2 bases outside the gene matches. Here the CDR3 DNA reads TGTGCCAGCAGCATGACAGGGGGCCAGTACTTC. Amino acid sequence: CASSMTGGQYF.

This clone was observed a handful of times. The J gene is TRBJ2-7, the V gene TRBV11-3; possibly TRBD2 for D (6 bases). There are 17 residues in the CDR3. CDR1 and CDR2 (germline): SGHNT, YENEEA. V dropped 0 bases and J dropped 5 bases, with 20 bases sitting between them. This CDR3 reads CASSLDRGTIEVHEQYF. The CDR3 region has the DNA TGTGCCAGCAGCTTAGATCGGGGGACCATTGAAGTCCACGAGCAGTACTTC.

The rearrangement joins TRBV6-6 to TRBJ2-7; TRBD2 might be the D (7 bases). Per germline, CDR1 MNHNY and CDR2 SVGAGI (reference sequence). The CDR3 length is 15 residues. Trimming stripped 5 bases from V and 5 bases from J, with 19 bases between. The CDR3 nucleotides are TGTGCCAGCAGTCCTGGGGGGGGGCAAGCGGACGAGCAGTACTTC. As protein: CASSPGGGQADEQYF.

This clone was seen only a few times. The chain recombines TRBV27 with TRBJ1-5; D is possibly TRBD1 (5 bases). This CDR3 has 15 residues. Germline assignment: CDR1 MNHEY and CDR2 SMNVEV (reference sequence). Trimming removed 1 base from V and 5 bases from J, with 12 bases in between. The CDR3 DNA reads TGTGCCAGCAGTTTATACTCCCGACAGCATCAGCCCCAGCATTTT. Translated: CASSLYSRQHQPQHF.

CDR3: CASNLQERPVEKLFF. DNA for the CDR3: TGTGCCAGCAATCTTCAGGAAAGGCCCGTCGAAAAACTGTTTTTT. This chain links TRBV6-6 with TRBJ1-4; D unresolved. Germline assignment: CDR1 MNHNY and CDR2 SVGAGI (reference sequence). The CDR3 runs 15 residues. V was trimmed by 7 bases and J by 8 bases, leaving 20 bases between them.

This clone was seen only a few times. This chain links TRBV7-9 with TRBJ2-1; TRBD2 matches 7 bases. With V trimmed by 0 bases and J by 5 bases, 7 bases remained unmatched. CDR3 size: 16 residues. Germline V gene data show CDR1 as SEHNR and CDR2 as FQNEAQ (reference sequence). In nucleotides, the CDR3 is TGTGCCAGCAGCTTAGCGTCAAGCGGGGCTGACAATGAGCAGTTCTTC. Protein sequence: CASSLASSGADNEQFF.

Written as DNA, the CDR3 is TGTGCCAGCAGTGTACAGGGGGCGCGGGGAACTGAAGCTTTCTTT. This encodes CASSVQGARGTEAFF. The V call is TRBV25-1, the J call TRBJ1-1; TRBD1 matches 9 bases. Germline lookup yields CDR1 MGHDK and CDR2 SYGVNS. Trimming removed 4 bases from V and 5 bases from J; junction bases left unmatched: 8. This CDR3 region has 15 residues.

This clone was counted between two and nine times. The junction shows a germline mismatch at one end, possibly a read error. The sample holds other DNA sequences that translate to the same CDR3. The rearrangement uses TRBV7-9 and TRBJ1-2; 7 bases match TRBD1. This CDR3 comprises 14 residues. The germline CDR1 and CDR2 sequences are SEHNR and FQNEAQ (reference sequence). The CDR3 spells CASSQIQGYYGYTF. The CDR3 DNA reads TGTGCCAGCAGCCAAATACAGGGGTACTATGGCTACACCTTT.

This clone has more than one count but fewer than ten. The chain is built from TRBV28 and TRBJ2-1, with D unresolved. Germline V CDR1 and CDR2: MDHEN, SYDVKM. Trimming removed 7 bases at V and 7 bases at J, with 11 bases between. This CDR3 contains 12 residues. CDR3 sequence reads: CASTSLRNEQFF. The CDR3 DNA follows: TGTGCCAGCACCTCCTTGCGGAATGAGCAGTTCTTC. The full variable domain, rest sourced from reference TRBV28 and TRBJ2-1, is DVKVTQSSRYLVKRTGEKVFLECVQDMDHENMFWYRQDPGLGLRLIYFSYDVKMKEKGDIPEGYSVSREKKERFSLILESASTNQTSMYLCASTSLRNEQFFGPGTRLTVL.

The chain carries TRBV5-1 and TRBJ2-2, with 16 bases identical to TRBD2. The junction had 14 bases not matched to a gene; V was cut back by 5 bases and J by 4 bases. Looked up from germline, CDR1 is SGHRS and CDR2 is YFSETQ. This CDR3 is 20 amino acids long. Written as DNA, the CDR3 is TGCGCCAGCAGTATCTTGGGCCCGGGACTAGCGGGGGGGATCACCGGGGAGCTGTTTTTT. It translates to CASSILGPGLAGGITGELFF. The full variable domain, in which reference TRBV5-1 and TRBJ2-2 provide the parts outside the CDR3, is KAGVTQTPRYLIKTRGQQVTLSCSPISGHRSVSWYQQTPGQGLQFLFEYFSETQRNKGNFPGRFSGRQFSNSRSEMNVSTLELGDSALYLCASSILGPGLAGGITGELFFGEGSRLTVL.

This clone appeared a few times. The rearrangement links TRBV10-1 to TRBJ1-3; D gene ambiguous. Between the trimmed V and J ends, which lost 5 bases and 3 bases, there was a span of 8 bases. This CDR3 is built from 13 residues. Per germline, CDR1 WNHNN and CDR2 SYGVQD (reference sequence). The CDR3 sequence is CASSIGGGNTIYF. CDR3 bases: TGCGCCAGCAGTATCGGTGGTGGAAACACCATATATTTT.

The sample holds a few counts of this clone. The rearrangement links TRBV9 to TRBJ2-2, with D perhaps TRBD2 (7 bases). The length of the CDR3 is 19 residues. Trimming shortened V by 4 bases and J by 3 bases, and 25 bases separated the two germline ends. Germline assignment: CDR1 SGDLS and CDR2 YYNGEE. The DNA for the CDR3 is TGTGCCAGCAGCTCTAGTAGTGGGGGGGCAGGGCCTTACACCGGGGAGCTGTTTTTT. Amino acids: CASSSSSGGAGPYTGELFF. The full variable domain, completed using reference TRBV9 and TRBJ2-2, is DSGVTQTPKHLITATGQRVTLRCSPRSGDLSVYWYQQSLDQGLQFLIQYYNGEERAKGNILERFSAQQFPDLHSELNLSSLELGDSALYFCASSSSSGGAGPYTGELFFGEGSRLTVL.

This clone was counted only a few times. This chain uses TRBV9 with TRBJ1-2; no reliable D call. Germline V gene data show CDR1 as SGDLS and CDR2 as YYNGEE. CDR3 length equals 14 residues. The V end was cut by 0 bases, the J end by 0 bases, with 6 bases between. Written as DNA, the CDR3 is TGTGCCAGCAGCGTAGACCCTACTAACTATGGCTACACCTTC. This translates into CASSVDPTNYGYTF.

The chain is built from TRBV27 and TRBJ1-6, with 10 bases matching TRBD1. With V trimmed by 4 bases and J by 6 bases, 3 bases remained unmatched. The CDR3 has 15 residues. Looked up from germline, CDR1 is MNHEY and CDR2 is SMNVEV (reference sequence). The CDR3 region is CASSWGQGFNSPLHF. The CDR3 DNA follows: TGTGCCAGCAGTTGGGGACAGGGGTTTAATTCACCCCTCCACTTT.

Only a few counts were recorded for this clone. The V gene is TRBV2, the J gene TRBJ2-5, with TRBD2 matching over 8 bases. The germline V gene has CDR1 SNHLY and CDR2 FYNNEI. The V segment lost 1 base and the J segment 5 bases; nucleotides outside the gene matches: 18. The CDR3 extends over 19 amino acids. Here the CDR3 reads CASSEDPPGRAGVWETQYF. The CDR3 nucleotides are TGTGCCAGCAGTGAAGATCCCCCGGGCCGAGCGGGGGTCTGGGAGACCCAGTACTTC.

This clone was detected only a few times. The V call is TRBV4-3, the J call TRBJ1-1; tentatively, D is TRBD1 (5 bases). CDR1 is LGHNA, CDR2 YSLEER, per germline. The V and J ends lost 2 bases and 1 base respectively, with 11 bases between them. This CDR3 region has 15 residues. CDR3 sequence (DNA): TGCGCCAGCAGCCAATCAGGGCTTGCGAACACTGAAGCTTTCTTT. Its protein product is CASSQSGLANTEAFF.

V is TRBV19 and J is TRBJ1-4, with D maybe TRBD1 (6 bases). The CDR3 spans 15 residues. V dropped 5 bases and J dropped 11 bases, with 21 bases sitting between them. Germline loops: CDR1 LNHDA, CDR2 SQIVND (reference sequence). The CDR3 sequence is CASSPQGSESGKLFF. The CDR3 nucleotides read TGTGCCAGTAGTCCACAGGGTAGCGAGTCGGGGAAACTGTTTTTT.

This clone was picked up one time. The rearrangement uses TRBV9 and TRBJ2-2, with a possible D match to TRBD2 (5 bases). The CDR3 consists of 14 residues. Germline V gene data show CDR1 as SGDLS and CDR2 as YYNGEE. V was cut by 0 bases and J by 7 bases, with 10 bases left in between. The CDR3, as DNA: TGTGCCAGCAGCGTAGGGGCTGCGGGCGGGGAGCTGTTTTTT. Translating gives CASSVGAAGGELFF.

As regards this clone: Other DNA sequences in this sample translate to the same CDR3. In nucleotides, the CDR3 is TGTGCCAGCAAGGGAGGGTCAAATCAGCCCCAGCATTTT. It yields the protein CASKGGSNQPQHF. V and J are TRBV28 and TRBJ1-5; D remains ambiguous. V was pared by 7 bases and J by 4 bases, with 11 bases between. The germline gives CDR1 MDHEN, CDR2 SYDVKM. The CDR3 is 13 residues long.

There are a few counts of this clone. This rearrangement joins TRBV5-1 to TRBJ2-3; 7 bases line up with TRBD1. Trimming removed 3 bases from V and 0 bases from J; junction bases left unmatched: 4. The CDR3 runs to 15 residues. CDR1 and CDR2 (germline): SGHRS, YFSETQ. The CDR3 DNA sequence: TGCGCCAGCAGCTCGCTGGGACAGAGCACAGATACGCAGTATTTT. It specifies CASSSLGQSTDTQYF.

The genes are TRBV25-1 and TRBJ2-5; D is possibly TRBD2 (5 bases). In germline, CDR1 is MGHDK, CDR2 SYGVNS. Trimming removed 3 bases from V and 2 bases from J, with 16 bases in between. The CDR3 has 16 amino acids. CDR3 nucleotide sequence: TGTGCCAGCAGTGAGCTGGGTCTAGCACAACAAGAGACCCAGTACTTC. This gives the protein CASSELGLAQQETQYF.

In its sample, this clone was seen a few times. The chain joins TRBV28 to TRBJ1-3; 10 positions match TRBD1. There are 14 residues in the CDR3. Trimming at V came to 2 bases and at J to 7 bases, leaving 2 bases not matched to a gene. Germline lookup yields CDR1 MDHEN and CDR2 SYDVKM. The CDR3 protein is CASSLAGQGNTIYF. In DNA, the CDR3 is TGTGCCAGCAGTTTAGCGGGACAGGGGAACACCATATATTTT.

The genes are TRBV19 and TRBJ1-2; possible D gene TRBD1, 5 bases. V dropped 3 bases and J dropped 4 bases, with 15 bases sitting between them. Germline V CDR1 and CDR2: LNHDA, SQIVND (reference sequence). This CDR3 is built from 15 residues. This CDR3 reads CASSIGAGNPYGYTF. Here the CDR3 DNA reads TGTGCCAGTAGTATTGGGGCAGGGAATCCCTATGGCTACACCTTC.

This clone was seen only a few times. J is TRBJ1-6 and V is TRBV5-6; no definite D call. This CDR3 has 12 amino acids. V was cut by 0 bases and J by 10 bases, with 5 bases left in between. CDR1 and CDR2 from the germline V gene are SGHDT and YYEEEE. In DNA, the CDR3 is TGTGCCAGCAGCTTGGTGCAGTCACCCCTCCACTTT. This gives the protein CASSLVQSPLHF.

The V gene is TRBV5-1, the J gene TRBJ2-3, with 13 positions matching TRBD2. Germline-derived CDR1 and CDR2 are SGHRS and YFSETQ. V gave up 4 bases and J gave up 1 base; unmatched junction bases: 3. The CDR3 has 16 residues. The chain's CDR3 is CASSIGLAGGTDTQYF. DNA of the CDR3: TGCGCCAGCAGCATCGGACTAGCGGGGGGCACAGATACGCAGTATTTT.

The V gene is TRBV11-2, the J gene TRBJ2-1; TRBD1 is a possible D gene (6 bases). Trimming shortened V by 7 bases and J by 9 bases, and 19 bases separated the two germline ends. Germline V CDR1 and CDR2: SGHAT, FQNNGV. The CDR3 covers 14 residues. CDR3: CASNPDSRGAEQFF. CDR3 nucleotides: TGTGCCAGCAACCCGGACAGTCGGGGCGCTGAGCAGTTCTTC.

The table lists this clone with a few counts. The chain is built from TRBV2 and TRBJ1-1, with TRBD1 as a possible D gene (5 bases). The germline CDR1 and CDR2 sequences are SNHLY and FYNNEI. The V end lost 0 bases, the J end lost 0 bases, and 11 bases lay between the germline ends. This CDR3 comprises 16 residues. CDR3 sequence: CASSEARGSLNTEAFF. The CDR3 coding sequence is TGTGCCAGCAGTGAAGCACGGGGGTCATTGAACACTGAAGCTTTCTTT.

This clone showed up just a few times. The genes are TRBV28 and TRBJ1-5; unclear D gene. Trimming shortened V by 1 base and J by 2 bases, and 6 bases separated the two germline ends. The CDR3 has 14 residues. In germline, CDR1 is MDHEN, CDR2 SYDVKM. The CDR3 nucleotides read TGTGCCAGCAGTTTATCCGGGGGCAATCAGCCCCAGCATTTT. Its protein product is CASSLSGGNQPQHF.